The 19 T cell receptor beta chains given below trace back to one sample, sequenced in a study of long-term antiretroviral therapy in people with HIV. The assay, immunoSEQ v3.0, was run at survey level. TCRdb keeps only in-frame clones here, not all; method: immunoSEQ multiplex PCR. Of about 40,000 clones in the sample, over 80% were seen once. Material: unsorted PBMCs, obtained 1 year after starting antiretroviral therapy. These receptors all come from a young man with HIV.

This clone was detected only a few times. This rearrangement joins TRBV6-6 to TRBJ1-5; D call uncertain. Germline V lookup: CDR1 MNHNY, CDR2 SVGAGI (reference sequence). The CDR3 is 9 residues long. With 8 bases removed from V and 13 bases from J, the gap between germline ends came to 9 bases. The CDR3 nucleotides read TGTGCCAGCGGCCGGAAACAGCATTTT. Protein product: CASGRKQHF.

The chain joins TRBV6-5 to TRBJ1-2; TRBD1 agrees at 8 bases. The CDR3 covers 16 residues. Germline values: CDR1 MNHEY, CDR2 SVGAGI. V lost 0 bases to trimming and J lost 2 bases; unmatched junction nucleotides: 5. DNA of the CDR3: TGTGCCAGCAGTTACTCGTCAGGACAGGGCAACTATGGCTACACCTTC. Protein: CASSYSSGQGNYGYTF.

The chain employs TRBV2 and TRBJ2-7; D is perhaps TRBD1 (6 bases). The V end was cut by 2 bases, the J end by 3 bases, with 14 bases between. The CDR3 is 15 residues long. CDR1 is SNHLY, CDR2 FYNNEI, per germline. The DNA for the CDR3 is TGTGCCAGCAGTGAACAGGGGCTTACAAACTACGAGCAGTACTTC. It translates to CASSEQGLTNYEQYF.

The chain links TRBV7-9 to TRBJ1-2; the match to TRBD1 covers 9 bases. This CDR3 has 14 amino acids. V dropped 4 bases and J dropped 2; count of bases not matched to a gene: 2. Germline CDR1 SEHNR, CDR2 FQNEAQ (reference sequence). CDR3 sequence (DNA): TGTGCCAGCAGCTCCGGGACAGGGAACTATGGCTACACCTTC. It yields the protein CASSSGTGNYGYTF.

The rearrangement uses TRBV19 and TRBJ2-7, with TRBD2 identical over 9 bases. J was trimmed by 6 bases and V by 3 bases; bases with no gene match: 18. The CDR3 is made up of 18 amino acids. The germline gives CDR1 LNHDA, CDR2 SQIVND (reference sequence). This chain's CDR3 is CASSIALAGRSALREQYF. CDR3 in DNA: TGTGCCAGTAGTATCGCGCTAGCGGGACGGAGTGCGCTACGCGAGCAGTACTTC.

This clone was seen a few times. The CDR3 nucleotides are TGTGCCAGCAGTTTATCAGGGGGCAGGGACTACGAGCAGTACTTC. Encoded protein: CASSLSGGRDYEQYF. The rearrangement joins TRBV27 to TRBJ2-7, with 7 bases lining up with TRBD1. CDR3 length: 15 residues. Germline CDR1 MNHEY, CDR2 SMNVEV (reference sequence). V lost 0 bases, J lost 3 bases, and 5 bases stayed unmatched.

The CDR3 sequence is CASSPFRLDEETQYF. The CDR3 DNA follows: TGTGCCAGCAGTCCCTTTAGGCTCGACGAAGAGACCCAGTACTTC. This chain joins TRBV27 and TRBJ2-5; D not resolved. Germline V CDR1 and CDR2: MNHEY, SMNVEV (reference sequence). The CDR3 runs to 15 residues. The V end lost 5 bases, the J end lost 3 bases, and 16 bases lay between the germline ends.

A single count supports this clone. J is TRBJ1-1 and V is TRBV2; 7 bases line up with TRBD1. With 11 bases clipped from V and 1 base from J, the junction kept 10 bases outside the gene matches. The germline gives CDR1 SNHLY, CDR2 FYNNEI. The CDR3 totals 14 residues. CDR3 DNA: TGTGCCCGACGGAGGGACAGAGAGAACACTGAAGCTTTCTTT. Encoded protein: CARRRDRENTEAFF. The entire variable domain, with the rest obtained from reference TRBV2 and TRBJ1-1, is as follows: EPEVTQTPSHQVTQMGQEVILRCVPISNHLYFYWYRQILGQKVEFLVSFYNNEISEKSEIFDDQFSVERPDGSNFTLKIRSTKLEDSAMYFCARRRDRENTEAFFGQGTRLTVV.

The rearrangement uses TRBV9 and TRBJ1-2; the match to TRBD1 covers 8 bases. Germline V lookup: CDR1 SGDLS, CDR2 YYNGEE. V gave up 3 bases and J gave up 7 bases; unmatched junction bases: 8. This CDR3 contains 14 residues. CDR3 DNA: TGTGCCAGCAGCGCCGGGGGACAGGACCCTGGCTACACCTTC. This encodes CASSAGGQDPGYTF.

The chain uses TRBV6-6 and TRBJ2-7; D gene uncertain. V lost 0 bases and J lost 3, with 3 bases in between. This CDR3 has 12 amino acids. Germline CDR1 and CDR2: MNHNY and SVGAGI (reference sequence). CDR3 DNA: TGTGCCAGCAGTTACTCTTTCTACGAGCAGTACTTC. Protein sequence: CASSYSFYEQYF.

V is TRBV28 and J is TRBJ2-1; 7 bases align to TRBD2. Trimming cost V 7 bases and J 7 bases; bases outside gene matches: 16. Germline CDR1 MDHEN, CDR2 SYDVKM. This CDR3 is 16 amino acids long. DNA of the CDR3: TGTGCCAGCACCACAACCGGGAGGTTGGTGACGAATGAGCAGTTCTTC. Amino acid sequence: CASTTTGRLVTNEQFF.

The CDR3 DNA follows: TGTGCCAGCAGCGTTAATCCGGGACAGGGGGCTGACTATGGCTACACCTTC. Residues: CASSVNPGQGADYGYTF. The chain recombines TRBV9 with TRBJ1-2; 12 bases are shared with TRBD1. Looked up from germline, CDR1 is SGDLS and CDR2 is YYNGEE. The CDR3 runs 17 residues. J lost 3 bases, V lost 2 bases, and 8 bases had no gene match.

The rearrangement joins TRBV6-1 to TRBJ1-1; tentatively, D is TRBD1 (6 bases). Per germline, CDR1 MNHNS and CDR2 SASEGT. This CDR3 contains 14 residues. V dropped 3 bases and J dropped 5 bases, with 13 bases sitting between them. The CDR3: CASSDSGEVTEAFF. The DNA for the CDR3 is TGTGCCAGCAGTGATTCAGGGGAGGTGACTGAAGCTTTCTTT.

The chain combines TRBV27 with TRBJ2-3; D is possibly TRBD1 (5 bases). V was pared by 10 bases and J by 6 bases, with 11 bases between. In germline, CDR1 is MNHEY, CDR2 SMNVEV (reference sequence). This CDR3 spans 11 amino acids. The CDR3 region is CAIVQGDTQYF. The CDR3 DNA follows: TGTGCCATCGTGCAGGGTGATACGCAGTATTTT.

The CDR3 region is CATSRGTANTGELFF. The CDR3 DNA is TGTGCCACCAGCAGGGGGACAGCGAACACCGGGGAGCTGTTTTTT. The genes are TRBV15 and TRBJ2-2, with 7 bases lining up with TRBD1. The CDR3 spans 15 residues. From germline, CDR1 is LNHNV and CDR2 YYDKDF (reference sequence). The ends lost 3 bases at V and 0 bases at J; junction bases unmatched: 1.

The chain links TRBV18 to TRBJ1-1, with D possibly being TRBD1 (6 bases). The germline V gene has CDR1 KGHSH and CDR2 LQKENI. This CDR3 has 15 residues. Trimming shortened V by 3 bases and J by 3 bases, and 14 bases separated the two germline ends. The CDR3 nucleotides read TGTGCCAGCTCACCCACCGCGGACAGTTACACTGAAGCTTTCTTT. Translating gives CASSPTADSYTEAFF. The complete variable domain, with remaining parts taken from reference TRBV18 and TRBJ1-1, reads NAGVMQNPRHLVRRRGQEARLRCSPMKGHSHVYWYRQLPEEGLKFMVYLQKENIIDESGMPKERFSAEFPKEGPSILRIQQVVRGDSAAYFCASSPTADSYTEAFFGQGTRLTVV.

The J gene is TRBJ1-4, the V gene TRBV5-6; 9 bases agree with TRBD1. Germline V CDR1 and CDR2: SGHDT, YYEEEE. The CDR3 covers 16 residues. J gave up 8 bases and V 0 bases, and 8 bases lay outside the gene matches. The CDR3 loop reads CASSLGGQGIGEKLFF. The CDR3 nucleotides read TGTGCCAGCAGCTTGGGAGGACAGGGGATAGGGGAAAAACTGTTTTTT.

The chain recombines TRBV5-4 with TRBJ2-5, with 8 nucleotides matching TRBD2. Germline V lookup: CDR1 SGHNT, CDR2 YYREEE (reference sequence). V lost 1 base to trimming and J lost 3 bases; unmatched junction nucleotides: 5. The CDR3 has 15 amino acids. As DNA, the CDR3 is TGTGCCAGCAGCTTGAAGCGGGGGATGGAAGAGACCCAGTACTTC. It codes for CASSLKRGMEETQYF. The entire variable domain, with the rest obtained from reference TRBV5-4 and TRBJ2-5, is as follows: ETGVTQSPTHLIKTRGQQVTLRCSSQSGHNTVSWYQQALGQGPQFIFQYYREEENGRGNFPPRFSGLQFPNYSSELNVNALELDDSALYLCASSLKRGMEETQYFGPGTRLLVL.

The rearrangement uses TRBV7-3 and TRBJ2-2; TRBD1 agrees at 8 bases. CDR3 size: 16 residues. The V gene end was trimmed by 2 bases and the J gene end by 5 bases; junction bases not matched to a gene: 7. The germline CDR1 and CDR2 sequences are SGHTA and FQGTGA. CDR3 in amino acids: CASSLQGASHTGELFF. The CDR3, as DNA: TGTGCCAGCAGCTTACAGGGGGCGTCTCATACCGGGGAGCTGTTTTTT.